Each of the 16 T cell receptor beta chains below was sequenced from the same sample in a study of T cells expressing NK-cell markers. TCRdb reanalyzed the 5' RACE reads and collapses them to one entry per CDR3 protein, without DNA. Its table lists 160,000 or so distinct CDR3 sequences. The sample comprised blood T cells: a sorted CD56 or NKG2C T cell subset, CD4+ or CD8+ T cells, or bulk PBMC T cells (not recorded which). All receptors derive from a woman between 18 and 70 years old in good health.

This rearrangement joins TRBV29-1 to TRBJ1-1; TCRdb indicates TRBD1, and absent DNA this call remains unverified. Germline values: CDR1 SQVTM, CDR2 ANQGSEA. CDR3 length: 15 amino acids. CDR3 protein: CSVEGRTGLGTEAFF.

The rearrangement uses TRBV3-1 and TRBJ2-7; the D gene TCRdb calls, TRBD1, cannot be checked with no DNA. CDR3 length: 14 residues. Germline loops: CDR1 LGHDT, CDR2 YNNKEL (reference sequence). CDR3 sequence: CASSRTEGAYEQYF.

The rearrangement links TRBV29-1 to TRBJ2-5. The CDR3 has 13 residues. Germline values: CDR1 SQVTM, CDR2 ANQGSEA. CDR3 protein: CSVEEAALGTQYF.

This sequence joins TRBV15 and TRBJ1-1; absent DNA, TCRdb's TRBD1 call cannot be checked. The CDR3 loop spans 14 amino acids. Germline lookup yields CDR1 LNHNV and CDR2 YYDKDF (reference sequence). The chain's CDR3 is CATRTPRGNTEAFF. Drawing the rest from reference TRBV15 and TRBJ1-1, the complete variable domain is DAMVIQNPRYQVTQFGKPVTLSCSQTLNHNVMYWYQQKSSQAPKLLFHYYDKDFNNEADTPDNFQSRRPNTSFCFLDIRSPGLGDTAMYLCATRTPRGNTEAFFGQGTRLTVV.

The genes are TRBV15 and TRBJ2-3. This CDR3 comprises 13 residues. Germline assignment: CDR1 LNHNV and CDR2 YYDKDF (reference sequence). The CDR3 here is CATSRGKGDTQYF.

The chain has TRBV5-1 and TRBJ2-1; the TCRdb D gene call, TRBD2, has no DNA to confirm it. CDR1 SGHRS and CDR2 YFSETQ come from the germline V gene. This CDR3 is 17 amino acids long. The CDR3 sequence: CASSSPGLAGGYNEQFF.

The chain uses TRBV12-3 or TRBV12-4 and TRBJ2-1; TCRdb reports TRBD2, a call that lacks DNA to check it against. This CDR3 is built from 18 residues. CDR3 sequence: CASSLTLLAGGTYNEQFF.

V usage is TRBV27 and J usage is TRBJ2-7; TCRdb calls TRBD1, which cannot be checked without DNA. Germline CDR1 is MNHEY and CDR2 is SMNVEV (reference sequence). The length of the CDR3 is 15 residues. CDR3 region: CASRTLGQGTYEQYF.

The chain couples TRBV7-9 to TRBJ2-5; TCRdb reports TRBD2, a call that lacks DNA to check it against. The CDR3 covers 17 residues. CDR1 is SEHNR, CDR2 FQNEAQ, per germline (reference sequence). CDR3 residues: CASTFDLAGRRGETQYF.

The chain combines TRBV12-3 or TRBV12-4 with TRBJ1-6. The CDR3 loop spans 12 amino acids. CDR3 region: CASSLMGSPLHF.

The V gene is TRBV2, the J gene TRBJ1-3. This CDR3 is built from 12 residues. CDR1 and CDR2 (germline): SNHLY, FYNNEI. CDR3 sequence: CASSEPEDSIYF.

The gene calls are TRBV7-2 and TRBJ2-3; no DNA is available, so the TRBD2 call from TCRdb remains unchecked. This CDR3 region has 15 residues. CDR1 is SGHTA, CDR2 FQGNSA, per germline. The chain's CDR3 is CASSSWDLSGDTQYF.

The chain couples TRBV4-2 to TRBJ1-1; TCRdb calls TRBD1, which cannot be checked without DNA. This CDR3 region has 14 residues. The germline V gene encodes CDR1 LGHNA and CDR2 YNFKEQ. CDR3 protein: CASSQQGVNTEAFF.

V is TRBV21-1 and J is TRBJ2-7; TCRdb names TRBD1, which stays unverified in the absence of DNA. TRBV21-1 is a documented pseudogene. The CDR3 totals 16 residues. CDR3 protein: CASSKVGRDNHYEQYF.

CDR3 sequence: CASSSPFGGGRGTDTQYF. The genes are TRBV7-3 and TRBJ2-3; no DNA is available, so the TRBD1 call from TCRdb remains unchecked. The germline CDR1 and CDR2 sequences are SGHTA and FQGTGA. The CDR3 has 18 residues.

V is TRBV5-1 and J is TRBJ1-5; the TCRdb D gene call, TRBD1, has no DNA to confirm it. Germline CDR1 and CDR2: SGHRS and YFSETQ. The CDR3 totals 16 residues. CDR3 sequence: CASSLVRTAFNQPQHF. Full variable domain (rest looked up from reference TRBV5-1 and TRBJ1-5): KAGVTQTPRYLIKTRGQQVTLSCSPISGHRSVSWYQQTPGQGLQFLFEYFSETQRNKGNFPGRFSGRQFSNSRSEMNVSTLELGDSALYLCASSLVRTAFNQPQHFGDGTRLSIL.